This is a list of T cell receptor beta chains from one sample in a study of beta chain features in type 1 diabetes. TCRdb's copy holds only in-frame clones and misses some; the assay was immunoSEQ multiplex PCR. The sample comprises 300,000 to 450,000 clones, over 9.5% of which are singletons, and roughly 0.0097% rests with the top ten. The specimen sequenced was naive CD4+ T cells from blood. All receptors come from a woman between 18 and 29 years old with type 1 diabetes. Each CDR3 is given with its conserved first and last residue. D genes are given only for firm matches. Not all rows give a size; the values are once, few, many and, for expanded clones, a class.

v_call	j_call	clone_size	d_call	cdr3_nt	cdr3_aa
TRBV7-9	TRBJ2-2	few	.	TGTGCCAGCAGCTCCTCGGGTACGAACACCGGGGAGCTGTTTTTT	CASSSSGTNTGELFF
TRBV27	TRBJ2-7	.	.	TGTGCCACCCGACAGACCAGCTCCTACGAGCAGTACTTC	CATRQTSSYEQYF
TRBV18	TRBJ2-3	.	.	TGTGCCAGCACTCTTGTTGGCACAGATACGCAGTATTTT	CASTLVGTDTQYF
TRBV6-6	TRBJ2-5	.	.	TGTGCCAGCAGCCGGGAGACCCAGTACTTC	CASSRETQYF
TRBV7-2	TRBJ1-2	few	TRBD1	TGTGCCAGCAGCTTCGAGACAGGGGTAAAAGGCTACACCTTC	CASSFETGVKGYTF
TRBV18	TRBJ1-1	.	.	TGTGCCAGCTCACCCGCCGAGACAGTGAACACTGAAGCTTTCTTT	CASSPAETVNTEAFF
TRBV18	TRBJ2-7	.	TRBD1	TGTGCCAGCTCACCGGGACAGGGGAAGAACGAGCAGTACTTC	CASSPGQGKNEQYF
TRBV21-1	TRBJ2-5	few	.	TGTGCCAGCAGCCGGGAGTTAGAGACCCAGTACTTC	CASSRELETQYF
TRBV29-1	TRBJ2-7	few	.	TGCAGCGTTGAAGTAGGACAAGGGCTTTCCTACGAGCAGTACTTC	CSVEVGQGLSYEQYF
TRBV9	TRBJ2-3	.	TRBD1	TGTGCCAGCAGCGTAGAGGGGACAGGGGTCCCAGATACGCAGTATTTT	CASSVEGTGVPDTQYF
TRBV18	TRBJ1-1	few	.	TGTGCCAGCTCACCCGGCTTTGCAGGGGCAATTGAAGCTTTCTTT	CASSPGFAGAIEAFF
TRBV6-5	TRBJ1-1	few	.	TGTGCCAGCAGTTACATTGGGGAAAACAGGGCTGAAGCTTTCTTT	CASSYIGENRAEAFF
TRBV27	TRBJ1-5	.	TRBD1	TGTGCCAGCAGTTTACGGACAGGGGGCAGTCAGCCCCAGCATTTT	CASSLRTGGSQPQHF
TRBV7-2	TRBJ2-7	.	TRBD1	TGTGCCAGCAGCTCGGGGACAGGGGGGACCTACGAGCAGTACTTC	CASSSGTGGTYEQYF
TRBV30	TRBJ2-7	.	.	TGTGCCTGGATACCTCTCGGGAGAGACGAGCAGTACTTC	CAWIPLGRDEQYF
TRBV27	TRBJ2-7	.	TRBD1	TGTGCCAGCAGTTTATCGTGGACAGGGGGCTACGAGCAGTACTTC	CASSLSWTGGYEQYF
TRBV23-1	TRBJ2-2	.	.	TGCGCCAGCAGTCTTGGGAGCCCCGGGGAGCTGTTTTTT	CASSLGSPGELFF
TRBV9	TRBJ2-1	few	.	TGTGCCAGCAGCGTAGGGCGCGGCCCCTACAATGAGCAGTTCTTC	CASSVGRGPYNEQFF
TRBV14	TRBJ2-5	few	.	TGTGCCAGCAGCCATTTAGGACTTCAAGAGACCCAGTACTTC	CASSHLGLQETQYF
TRBV27	TRBJ2-1	few	.	TGTGCCAGCAGTCTCGCCGGCGGGAAGATGAATGAGCAGTTCTTC	CASSLAGGKMNEQFF
TRBV28	TRBJ2-2	few	TRBD1	TGTGCCAGCAGTCTGGGGACAGGCGTCACCGGGGAGCTGTTTTTT	CASSLGTGVTGELFF
TRBV7-2	TRBJ2-7	few	.	TGTGCCAGCAGCTTAGTCCAGGCCTACGAGCAGTACTTC	CASSLVQAYEQYF
TRBV9	TRBJ2-1	few	TRBD2	TGTGCCAGCAGCGTAGATTCGGGACTAGACTACAATGAGCAGTTCTTC	CASSVDSGLDYNEQFF
TRBV6-6	TRBJ1-2	few	TRBD1	TGTGCCAGCAGGGGACAGGCACTCTACTACACCTTC	CASRGQALYYTF
TRBV4-1	TRBJ2-3	few	.	TGCGCCAGCAGCCAAGTCGGACTAAGGGCAGATACGCAGTATTTT	CASSQVGLRADTQYF
TRBV5-1	TRBJ2-7	.	.	TGCGCCAGCAGCTTGGTGGAGGAGCTGGTGGACGAGCAGTACTTC	CASSLVEELVDEQYF
TRBV6-1	TRBJ1-4	.	TRBD1	TGTGCCAGCAGTGACAACAGGGGGACGGGTAGTGAAAAACTGTTTTTT	CASSDNRGTGSEKLFF
TRBV7-3	TRBJ2-2	.	.	TGTGCCAGCAGCCCCCTGGGCGGGGAGGCCGGGGAGCTGTTTTTT	CASSPLGGEAGELFF
TRBV30	TRBJ1-4	few	.	TGTGCCTGGAGTGGACAGACAGACAATAATGAAAAACTGTTTTTT	CAWSGQTDNNEKLFF
TRBV29-1	TRBJ2-7	.	TRBD1	TGCAGCGTTGGTGCGGCAGGGGGCTACGAGCAGTACTTC	CSVGAAGGYEQYF
TRBV5-1	TRBJ2-2	.	TRBD1	TGCGCCAGCAGCGCGGACAGGGAGACCGGGGAGCTGTTTTTT	CASSADRETGELFF
TRBV7-2	TRBJ2-7	.	.	TGTGCCAGCAGCTTAGTATGGGGGGGCGAGTACGAGCAGTACTTC	CASSLVWGGEYEQYF
TRBV29-1	TRBJ2-5	few	.	TGCAGCGTTGAAAAGTCAGGGCGGGGTGAGACCCAGTACTTC	CSVEKSGRGETQYF
TRBV5-4	TRBJ1-2	.	TRBD1	TGTGCCAGCAGCCAAAGACAGGGGATTAACTATGGCTACACCTTC	CASSQRQGINYGYTF
TRBV2	TRBJ2-7	.	.	TGTGCCAGCATCCAGGCAGGTTACGAGCAGTACTTC	CASIQAGYEQYF
TRBV5-4	TRBJ1-6	few	.	TGTGCCAGCAGCCACGGGACATCCCCCTCACCCCTCCACTTT	CASSHGTSPSPLHF
TRBV14	TRBJ2-7	few	.	TGTGCCAGCAGCCCCCGGGGAGGTCGTTCCTACGAGCAGTACTTC	CASSPRGGRSYEQYF
TRBV11-2	TRBJ2-1	.	.	TGTGCCAGCAACCCAAACACAGGTCCGTGGGAGCAGTTCTTC	CASNPNTGPWEQFF
TRBV19	TRBJ2-7	.	TRBD2	TGTGCCAGTAGTGTGGGACTAGCGAGAGCCTACGAGCAGTACTTC	CASSVGLARAYEQYF
TRBV21-1	TRBJ2-7	.	.	TGTGCCAGCAGCAAGTCTCGACAGGATCGCTACGAGCAGTACTTC	CASSKSRQDRYEQYF
TRBV7-2	TRBJ2-7	.	TRBD2	TGTGCCAGCAGCTTAGCGTCGGGGGGAAGGGGTTTAGGCGAGCAGTACTTC	CASSLASGGRGLGEQYF
TRBV28	TRBJ2-1	.	TRBD2	TGTGCCAGCAGTTCCCGACTAGCGGGAGGCAATGAGCAGTTCTTC	CASSSRLAGGNEQFF
TRBV7-8	TRBJ2-7	.	.	TGTGCCAGCAGCCAGGTGGCGAGAGTCGAGCAGTACTTC	CASSQVARVEQYF
TRBV30	TRBJ1-4	.	.	TGTGCCTGGAGTGTACGGAGAGCAACTAATGAAAAACTGTTTTTT	CAWSVRRATNEKLFF
TRBV7-2	TRBJ2-3	few	.	TGTGCCAGCAGCCCACAGACCGATACGCAGTATTTT	CASSPQTDTQYF
TRBV2	TRBJ2-3	.	.	TGTGCCAGCAGTGAACAGGGATTGGACCTCACAGATACGCAGTATTTT	CASSEQGLDLTDTQYF
TRBV7-9	TRBJ2-3	few	.	TGTGCCAGCAGCCTCCCACGGGCGGGAGATACGCAGTATTTT	CASSLPRAGDTQYF
TRBV7-9	TRBJ2-5	.	TRBD2	TGTGCCAGCAGCCCAGCGGGGGGGCCAAGGGAGACCCAGTACTTC	CASSPAGGPRETQYF
TRBV4-3	TRBJ2-1	few	.	TGCGCCAGCAGCCAAGATCATTCCTACAATGAGCAGTTCTTC	CASSQDHSYNEQFF
TRBV7-9	TRBJ2-5	.	.	TGTGCCAGCAGCTTAACCAGGGTCCCACAAGAGACCCAGTACTTC	CASSLTRVPQETQYF
TRBV5-1	TRBJ2-1	.	TRBD2	TGCGCCAGCGCTTCGACTAGCGAGCAGTTCTTC	CASASTSEQFF
TRBV7-2	TRBJ2-2	few	.	TGTGCCAGCAGGTCGGGACAAAACACCGGGGAGCTGTTTTTT	CASRSGQNTGELFF
TRBV7-2	TRBJ2-1	few	.	TGTGCCAGCACCTTACGCGGGTGGGGGGACAATGAGCAGTTCTTC	CASTLRGWGDNEQFF